The clone carrying this T cell receptor (beta chain) was seen ten or more times. Its target is unknown. TCRdb recomputed calls from the PCR reads with MiXCR, one row per CDR3 protein. The repertoire includes about 510,000 distinct CDR3 sequences, about a fifth of them detected once, and 0.7% to 0.95% sits in the top ten. Trimming shortened V by 10 bases and J by 1 base, and 14 bases separated the two germline ends. Per germline, CDR1 MDHEN and CDR2 SYDVKM. The CDR3 length is 13 residues. This record comes from a study of molecular identifiers for immune sequencing clone quantification. Points from the study as a whole: Jurkat TCR RNA spiked in from one cell (amid 800,000 to 1,000,000 naive cells) was reportedly detectable. Underestimated sizes of highly expanded clones could result from identical TCR molecules that share a barcode.

Sorting isolated naive CD8 T cells as CD8+CD4-CCR7+CD45RA+ events. The specimen sequenced was naive CD8+ T cells from blood, with Jurkat cell RNA spiked in. The subset: FACS-sorted CD8+CD4-CCR7+CD45RA+ naive T cells. V gene TRBV28 combines with J gene TRBJ2-7; D remains ambiguous. The TCR sequence derives from a human donor in good health. Some libraries in this study had Jurkat cell RNA spiked in. CDR3 protein: CATHRTASYEQYF. In DNA, the CDR3 is TGTGCCACCCACCGTACCGCTTCCTACGAGCAGTACTTC.